The present T cell receptor (beta chain) was sequenced within a study of blood T cell repertoires in COVID-19. Study-wide context: The origin of the acute and convalescent COVID-19 samples was the United States, Italy and Spain. T cells, B-cell-depleted T cells, or PBMCs supplied cDNA or gDNA.

Original analysis: The assay estimated nucleated cells by amplifying reference gene primers. TCRdb's copy holds only in-frame clones and misses some; the assay was immunoSEQ multiplex PCR. That table is the source of V, J and clone size, and D and trimming were worked out from the DNA. There are 110,000 or so clones in the sample; approximately 89% occur only once, and approximately 5% lies in the top ten. The CDR3 is 14 amino acids. The germline V and J ends were trimmed by 2 bases and 3 bases, with 8 bases remaining between them. Germline V gene sequence: CDR1 SNHLY, CDR2 FYNNEI. During active infection, Seattle patients enrolled and were then monitored through disease. This clone was observed once.

The sequencing sample was made of peripheral blood. The clonotype was recovered from a woman aged 60-75 years with COVID-19, enrolled during active disease. The chain links TRBV2 to TRBJ1-5; the D is unclear. For the CDR3, the DNA is TGTGCCAGCAGTGAACAAAGAGACAATCAGCCCCAGCATTTT. It translates to CASSEQRDNQPQHF.